Listed below are T cell receptor beta chains from one sample, sequenced in a study of blood T cell repertoires in COVID-19. Sequencing was performed with immunoSEQ multiplex PCR; in TCRdb, only in-frame clones are kept and a portion is missing. Among approximately 250,000 clones, 91% were seen once, and the ten largest hold approximately 3%. The sequencing sample was made of PBMCs or T cells enriched from blood (not recorded which). The receptors stem from a man aged 35 to 55 who had been exposed to COVID-19. Both conserved end residues are part of each CDR3. Each record gives: D gene, J gene, V gene, clone size, CDR3 DNA, CDR3 protein. D genes are given only for firm matches. Clone sizes are given selectively: once, few, many, or a class where the clone is expanded.

D: TRBD2
J: TRBJ2-2
V: TRBV5-1
size: -
DNA: TGCGCCAGCAGCTTCTACCGACTAGCGAGAGATTATAGGAACACCGGGGAGCTGTTTTTT
CDR3: CASSFYRLARDYRNTGELFF

D: -
J: TRBJ1-1
V: TRBV6-4
size: -
DNA: TGTGCCAGCAGTGAGAGGCAGGGAACTGAAGCTTTCTTT
CDR3: CASSERQGTEAFF

D: TRBD1
J: TRBJ1-2
V: TRBV30
size: -
DNA: TGTGCCTGGAGGCCAGGGGGGAGCTATGGCTACACCTTC
CDR3: CAWRPGGSYGYTF

D: TRBD1
J: TRBJ1-1
V: TRBV5-1
size: -
DNA: TGCGCCAGCAGCTTGGAGGAGGCGACAGGGAAAGCTTTCTTT
CDR3: CASSLEEATGKAFF

D: TRBD1
J: TRBJ1-2
V: TRBV28
size: -
DNA: TGTGCCAGCAGTTTAGCAGGGGGTTATGGCTACACCTTC
CDR3: CASSLAGGYGYTF

D: -
J: TRBJ2-1
V: TRBV14
size: -
DNA: TGTGCCAGCAGCCAAGATCTGTTAAGAGGTTACAATGAGCAGTTCTTC
CDR3: CASSQDLLRGYNEQFF

D: -
J: TRBJ2-1
V: TRBV19
size: -
DNA: TGTGCCAGTAGTAGGAGCGGACTCTACAATGAGCAGTTCTTC
CDR3: CASSRSGLYNEQFF

D: TRBD1
J: TRBJ1-4
V: TRBV2
size: -
DNA: TGTGCCAGCAGTGGGGACAGGGCCGCCGAAAAACTGTTTTTT
CDR3: CASSGDRAAEKLFF

D: TRBD1
J: TRBJ2-1
V: TRBV19
size: -
DNA: TGTGCCAGTAGGACAGGGGATGAGCAGTTCTTC
CDR3: CASRTGDEQFF

D: TRBD1
J: TRBJ2-1
V: TRBV19
size: once
DNA: TGTGCCAGTAGTACAATCGACAGGGGGGTTATCAATGAGCAGTTCTTC
CDR3: CASSTIDRGVINEQFF

D: TRBD1
J: TRBJ1-2
V: TRBV7-6
size: once
DNA: TGTGCCAGCAGCTTAGGGGGACAGGCCCCTTCCTATGGCTACACCTTC
CDR3: CASSLGGQAPSYGYTF

D: TRBD2
J: TRBJ2-1
V: TRBV5-1
size: -
DNA: TGCGCCAGCGGGGTTAGGACTAGCGCGGTCAATGAGCAGTTCTTC
CDR3: CASGVRTSAVNEQFF

D: TRBD2
J: TRBJ2-2
V: TRBV5-1
size: -
DNA: TGCGCCAGCAGCTTGGCGCGGCTAGCGGGAGAAGCGAACACCGGGGAGCTGTTTTTT
CDR3: CASSLARLAGEANTGELFF

D: TRBD1
J: TRBJ1-1
V: TRBV7-3
size: once
DNA: TGTGCCAGCAGCCCACAGGGGATTGGAACTGAAGCTTTCTTT
CDR3: CASSPQGIGTEAFF

D: TRBD1
J: TRBJ2-1
V: TRBV11-2
size: -
DNA: TGTGCCAGCAGCCCCGGGACAGGGTACGTCTACAATGAGCAGTTCTTC
CDR3: CASSPGTGYVYNEQFF

D: -
J: TRBJ2-7
V: TRBV7-8
size: once
DNA: TGTGCCAGCAGCTTAGGGAGCTACGAGCAGTACTTC
CDR3: CASSLGSYEQYF

D: -
J: TRBJ1-2
V: TRBV9
size: once
DNA: TGTGCCAGCAGCGGAAGTACAGGGAGTTACTATGGCTACACCTTC
CDR3: CASSGSTGSYYGYTF

D: -
J: TRBJ1-2
V: TRBV19
size: -
DNA: TGTGCCAGTAGTACCTCCAGGAGGACCCTCTTTGGCTACACCTTC
CDR3: CASSTSRRTLFGYTF

D: -
J: TRBJ1-2
V: TRBV4-2
size: -
DNA: TGTGCCAGCAGGACGGGCAGGGTGGGGGGTGGCTACACCTTC
CDR3: CASRTGRVGGGYTF

D: -
J: TRBJ2-3
V: TRBV4-2
size: -
DNA: TGTGCCAGCAGCCAAATCTCATCCGGGTCTAGCACAGATACGCAGTATTTT
CDR3: CASSQISSGSSTDTQYF

D: -
J: TRBJ2-3
V: TRBV21-1
size: -
DNA: TGTGCCAGACAACCAGATAAGACTAGCGGGAGGGCTTTATTTCAAGCGCGTGGCACAGATACGCAGTATTTT
CDR3: CARQPDKTSGRALFQARGTDTQYF

D: -
J: TRBJ1-2
V: TRBV4-3
size: -
DNA: TGCGCCAGCAGCCAGGAAACCGGGACGGCGGGGGGCTACACCTTC
CDR3: CASSQETGTAGGYTF

D: -
J: TRBJ2-7
V: TRBV6-6
size: -
DNA: TGTGCCAGCAGTTACGGGCAGGGGTACTACGAGCAGTACTTC
CDR3: CASSYGQGYYEQYF

D: TRBD2
J: TRBJ2-5
V: TRBV7-2
size: -
DNA: TGTGCCAGCAGCTTAGCGCTAGCGGGAGGGCAAGAGACCCAGTACTTC
CDR3: CASSLALAGGQETQYF

D: TRBD1
J: TRBJ1-1
V: TRBV6-5
size: -
DNA: TGTGCCAGCAGTCAAACAGGGGTGTGGAGCACTGAAGCTTTCTTT
CDR3: CASSQTGVWSTEAFF

D: TRBD2
J: TRBJ2-3
V: TRBV5-1
size: -
DNA: TGCGCCAGCAGCTCCCGTAGCGGGCGAGACACAGATACGCAGTATTTT
CDR3: CASSSRSGRDTDTQYF

D: -
J: TRBJ2-7
V: TRBV5-1
size: once
DNA: TGCGCCAGCAGCCAGTGGTCGGGCTACGAGCAGTACTTC
CDR3: CASSQWSGYEQYF

D: -
J: TRBJ2-3
V: TRBV3-1/TRBV3-2
size: -
DNA: TGTGCCAGCAGCCCCCAGGGCACAGATACGCAGTATTTT
CDR3: CASSPQGTDTQYF

D: TRBD1
J: TRBJ1-2
V: TRBV30
size: -
DNA: TGTGCCTGGAGAAAGACAGGGACCAACTATGGCTACACCTTC
CDR3: CAWRKTGTNYGYTF

D: TRBD2
J: TRBJ2-3
V: TRBV14
size: -
DNA: TGTGCCAGCAGTCAATCCCCCGGGAGGGCCGGGGGGACAGATACGCAGTATTTT
CDR3: CASSQSPGRAGGTDTQYF

D: -
J: TRBJ1-5
V: TRBV20-1
size: -
DNA: TGCAGTGCTAGTCACAGCTATAGCAATCAGCCCCAGCATTTT
CDR3: CSASHSYSNQPQHF

D: -
J: TRBJ1-5
V: TRBV5-1
size: -
DNA: TGCGCCAGCAGCTTGTGGCCGGGGAATCAGCCCCAGCATTTT
CDR3: CASSLWPGNQPQHF

D: TRBD1
J: TRBJ1-6
V: TRBV2
size: -
DNA: TGTGCCAGCAGTGGAGCGGGACAGTATTCGTCACCCCTCCACTTT
CDR3: CASSGAGQYSSPLHF

D: -
J: TRBJ1-5
V: TRBV27
size: few
DNA: TGTGCCAGCGGTCTGTTAGAGCCCCAGCATTTT
CDR3: CASGLLEPQHF